Following are 24 T cell receptor beta chains from one sample sequenced in a study of blood T cell repertoires in COVID-19. Method: immunoSEQ multiplex PCR; TCRdb's copy keeps in-frame clones and lacks some. The repertoire holds about 220,000 clones, with around 87% as singletons. The sample was PBMCs or T cells enriched from blood (not recorded which). These receptors came from a woman younger than 35 in a cohort exposed to, infected with or recovered from COVID-19 (not recorded which).

This clone has just a few counts. V usage is TRBV6-5 and J usage is TRBJ2-3; 11 nucleotides line up with TRBD2. Germline CDR1 reads MNHEY; CDR2 reads SVGAGI. The V segment lost 6 bases and the J segment 7 bases; nucleotides outside the gene matches: 6. This CDR3 comprises 14 residues. Here the CDR3 DNA reads TGTGCCAGCAGGCTAGCGGGAGGTGTGAATACGCAGTATTTT. Translating gives CASRLAGGVNTQYF.

The rearrangement links TRBV4-2 to TRBJ2-7, with 7 bases that match TRBD2. The germline V gene encodes CDR1 LGHNA and CDR2 YNFKEQ. After removal of 1 base from V and 6 bases from J, the junction contained 15 bases not matched to a gene. This CDR3 contains 17 residues. The CDR3 region is CASSQVMTGGPLSEQYF. The CDR3 nucleotides are TGTGCCAGCAGCCAAGTAATGACGGGAGGTCCCCTCTCCGAGCAGTACTTC.

The chain employs TRBV5-1 and TRBJ2-1; D perhaps matches TRBD1 (5 bases). Germline V gene lookup returns CDR1 SGHRS and CDR2 YFSETQ. Trimming took 2 bases from V and 5 from J, leaving 14 bases between them. The CDR3 runs to 15 residues. Here the CDR3 DNA reads TGCGCCAGCAGCTTCTTTCCAGGGCTAGACAATGAGCAGTTCTTC. Translation: CASSFFPGLDNEQFF.

The chain employs TRBV28 and TRBJ1-4; 7 nucleotides align to TRBD1. V shed 11 bases and J 0 bases; nucleotides not matched to a gene: 9. The CDR3 has 15 residues. Looked up from germline, CDR1 is MDHEN and CDR2 is SYDVKM. The DNA for the CDR3 is TGTGCCGGAAGGAAAACAGGGGCAACTAATGAAAAACTGTTTTTT. As protein: CAGRKTGATNEKLFF.

The count of this clone is one. At one end, the junction sequence differs from germline, possibly due to a read error. The chain is built from TRBV5-8 and TRBJ1-5; D gene unclear. The CDR3 sequence is 14 residues long. CDR1 and CDR2 (germline): SGHTS, YDEGEE. The CDR3 protein is CASSLLRENRPQHF. The CDR3 nucleotides are TGTGCCAGCAGCTTGCTTAGAGAGAATCGGCCCCAGCATTTT.

The rearrangement joins TRBV18 to TRBJ1-2; weak D call: TRBD1 (5 bases). The CDR3 sequence is 14 residues long. Deletions cut 4 bases from V and 4 bases from J, with 13 bases between. Per the germline V gene, CDR1 is KGHSH and CDR2 is LQKENI. The CDR3 nucleotides are TGTGCCAGCTCACTTCCGACAGCGACCTATGGCTACACCTTC. Translation gives CASSLPTATYGYTF.

J is TRBJ2-3 and V is TRBV24-1, with 7 bases aligning to TRBD1. V dropped 4 bases and J dropped 4; count of bases not matched to a gene: 4. CDR1 is KGHDR and CDR2 is SFDVKD in the germline V gene. The CDR3 sequence is 14 residues long. CDR3 nucleotides: TGTGCCACCAGTGAAGCAGGGGGATCAGATACGCAGTATTTT. It translates to CATSEAGGSDTQYF.

The chain recombines TRBV2 with TRBJ2-7; D is undetermined. The V end lost 4 bases, the J end lost 5 bases, and 9 bases lay between the germline ends. The germline CDR1 and CDR2 sequences are SNHLY and FYNNEI. The CDR3 is made up of 12 amino acids. The CDR3 DNA reads as TGTGCCAGCAGTGGAGAGGCTAACGAGCAGTACTTC. Its protein is CASSGEANEQYF.

The chain recombines TRBV18 with TRBJ2-7; a weak D match, TRBD2 (6 bases). Germline loops: CDR1 KGHSH, CDR2 LQKENI. The ends were cut back, 2 bases at V and 0 bases at J, with 11 bases in the middle. The CDR3 extends over 15 amino acids. CDR3 coding DNA: TGTGCCAGCTCACCAGGGACTGACAGCTCCTACGAGCAGTACTTC. Its translation: CASSPGTDSSYEQYF. The complete variable domain, with remaining parts taken from reference TRBV18 and TRBJ2-7, reads NAGVMQNPRHLVRRRGQEARLRCSPMKGHSHVYWYRQLPEEGLKFMVYLQKENIIDESGMPKERFSAEFPKEGPSILRIQQVVRGDSAAYFCASSPGTDSSYEQYFGPGTRLTVT.

The V and J genes are TRBV27 and TRBJ2-7, with D possibly matching TRBD1 (6 bases). The V end lost 3 bases, the J end lost 0 bases, and 9 bases lay between the germline ends. In germline, CDR1 is MNHEY, CDR2 SMNVEV (reference sequence). The CDR3 runs 14 residues. CDR3 loop: CASSLDRNSYEQYF. The CDR3, as DNA: TGTGCCAGCAGTTTGGACAGAAACTCCTACGAGCAGTACTTC.

The gene calls are TRBV19 and TRBJ1-2, with 10 bases that match TRBD1. CDR1 LNHDA and CDR2 SQIVND come from the germline V gene (reference sequence). The CDR3 consists of 13 residues. Trimming cost V 6 bases and J 8 bases; bases outside gene matches: 6. DNA of the CDR3: TGTGCCAGTAGGCAGGGACAGGGGCTCGGCTACACCTTC. Protein sequence: CASRQGQGLGYTF. Full variable domain (outside the CDR3, taken from reference TRBV19 and TRBJ1-2): DGGITQSPKYLFRKEGQNVTLSCEQNLNHDAMYWYRQDPGQGLRLIYYSQIVNDFQKGDIAEGYSVSREKKESFPLTVTSAQKNPTAFYLCASRQGQGLGYTFGSGTRLTVV.

In DNA form, the CDR3 reads TGTGCCAGTAGTATCGACCAGACAGGGCTTTCTTATGGCTACACCTTC. Its protein is CASSIDQTGLSYGYTF. The rearrangement joins TRBV19 to TRBJ1-2; the match to TRBD1 covers 7 bases. This CDR3 spans 16 amino acids. Looked up from germline, CDR1 is LNHDA and CDR2 is SQIVND (reference sequence). Trimming at V came to 3 bases and at J to 5 bases, leaving 12 bases not matched to a gene.

The chain employs TRBV19 and TRBJ2-3; tentatively, D is TRBD2 (6 bases). Trimming took 7 bases from V and 0 from J, leaving 14 bases between them. Germline CDR1 is LNHDA and CDR2 is SQIVND (reference sequence). The CDR3 is 15 residues long. CDR3 in DNA: TGTGCCAGTACGGGGGTGGGGGTGAGCACAGATACGCAGTATTTT. This translates into CASTGVGVSTDTQYF.

This chain uses TRBV5-1 with TRBJ1-1, with 8 bases identical to TRBD1. The CDR3 spans 16 residues. The junction had 8 bases not matched to a gene; V was cut back by 4 bases and J by 0 bases. In germline, CDR1 is SGHRS, CDR2 YFSETQ. Written as DNA, the CDR3 is TGCGCCAGCAGCAGAGACAGGGGTCGGATGAACACTGAAGCTTTCTTT. Its translation: CASSRDRGRMNTEAFF.

The chain uses TRBV9 and TRBJ1-3, with D unresolved. Germline CDR1 is SGDLS and CDR2 is YYNGEE. The CDR3 totals 13 residues. Trimming removed 1 base at V and 2 bases at J, with 4 bases between. CDR3 in amino acids: CASSVSTGNTIYF. The CDR3 region has the DNA TGTGCCAGCAGCGTATCTACTGGAAACACCATATATTTT.

This clone was counted a few times. The V call is TRBV3-1 (or the pseudogene TRBV3-2), the J call TRBJ1-1, with 8 bases that match TRBD1. V lost 5 bases, J lost 2 bases, and 7 bases stayed unmatched. Germline CDR1 reads LGHDT; CDR2 reads YNNKEL (reference sequence). The length of the CDR3 is 15 residues. CDR3 DNA: TGTGCCAGCAGCACGGAACAGGGGGTAAACACTGAAGCTTTCTTT. It specifies CASSTEQGVNTEAFF.

The chain has TRBV4-2 and TRBJ1-5; D uncertain. CDR1 is LGHNA, CDR2 YNFKEQ, per germline. There are 16 residues in the CDR3. Trimming took 0 bases from V and 0 from J, leaving 9 bases between them. The CDR3 DNA is TGTGCCAGCAGCCAAGAGTTACAGTATAGCAATCAGCCCCAGCATTTT. Its translation is CASSQELQYSNQPQHF.

In nucleotides, the CDR3 is TGTGCCAGCAGTTTCCCGACAGGGGGCAACACTGAAGCTTTCTTT. This translates into CASSFPTGGNTEAFF. The J gene is TRBJ1-1, the V gene TRBV28; 10 bases map to TRBD1. V lost 3 bases and J lost 2; bases outside the gene matches: 3. Germline-derived CDR1 and CDR2 are MDHEN and SYDVKM. CDR3 length: 15 residues.

This clone showed up just once. V gene TRBV18 combines with J gene TRBJ1-6, with 7 bases identical to TRBD1. CDR1 and CDR2 (germline): KGHSH, LQKENI. The CDR3 is 20 amino acids. V lost 3 bases, J lost 0 bases, and 14 bases stayed unmatched. The CDR3 protein is CASSPIIYQGQSSYNSPLHF. The CDR3 DNA reads TGTGCCAGCTCACCCATAATCTACCAGGGACAGAGCTCCTATAATTCACCCCTCCACTTT.

The rearrangement uses TRBV5-1 and TRBJ2-1; 11 nucleotides line up with TRBD2. This CDR3 comprises 16 residues. Germline lookup yields CDR1 SGHRS and CDR2 YFSETQ. J was trimmed by 5 bases and V by 4 bases; bases with no gene match: 8. CDR3 DNA: TGCGCCAGCAGCCCCAATAGCGGGGGGGCCGACAATGAGCAGTTCTTC. It specifies CASSPNSGGADNEQFF.

The chain employs TRBV6-2 or TRBV6-3 and TRBJ2-2; D possibly corresponds to TRBD2 (6 bases). Germline CDR1 reads MNHEY; CDR2 reads SVGEGT. V lost 2 bases to trimming and J lost 4 bases, with 17 bases between them. The CDR3 is made up of 17 amino acids. The CDR3 region is CASSYHLWAGSTGELFF. CDR3 coding DNA: TGTGCCAGCAGTTACCACTTGTGGGCGGGGAGCACCGGGGAGCTGTTTTTT.

There are many counts of this clone. The V call is TRBV5-1, the J call TRBJ1-3; D remains unclear. The V end lost 0 bases, the J end lost 4 bases, and 26 bases lay between the germline ends. Germline CDR1 SGHRS, CDR2 YFSETQ. The CDR3 has 20 amino acids. CDR3 in DNA: TGCGCCAGCAGCTTGGCTGGAGCCCTTAGGAGGGTCGCACCCGGAAACACCATATATTTT. Its translation: CASSLAGALRRVAPGNTIYF.

The genes are TRBV6-4 and TRBJ2-7; perhaps TRBD2 as D (6 bases). V lost 5 bases and J lost 2, with 13 bases in between. Germline loops: CDR1 MRHNA, CDR2 SNTAGT. The CDR3 is 14 residues long. The chain's CDR3 is CASSQGPGAYEQYF. CDR3 coding DNA: TGTGCCAGCAGTCAAGGCCCGGGGGCCTACGAGCAGTACTTC.

Comments on this clone: The same CDR3 can be traced to other DNA sequences in this sample. V is TRBV5-1 and J is TRBJ2-2; 10 bases align to TRBD2. CDR1 and CDR2 (germline): SGHRS, YFSETQ. CDR3 length: 15 amino acids. V shed 5 bases, J shed 7 bases, and the junction held 8 bases outside the gene matches. CDR3 region: CASSFSGGRSGELFF. CDR3 bases: TGCGCCAGCAGTTTTAGCGGGGGGCGGAGCGGGGAGCTGTTTTTT.